This entry features one TCR beta chain sequence. Patients counted as stable if ophthalmopathy did not develop within 18 months. These patients, aged 18 to 65, had recently diagnosed hyperthyroidism lasting under 2 months. Amplification of TCR beta CDR3 regions used RNA as the template. RT-PCR in the first round (using the HTBI primer set) targeted the TCR CDR3. TCRdb reprocessed the multiplex PCR reads with MiXCR, giving one entry per CDR3 protein. The table includes some 560,000 distinct CDR3 sequences, about 15% detected once. The data originate from a study of T cells in Graves' hyperthyroidism and ophthalmopathy. Per the germline V gene, CDR1 is MNHNS and CDR2 is SASEGT. This CDR3 region has 15 residues. V dropped 6 bases and J dropped 4; count of bases not matched to a gene: 9.

The chain combines TRBV6-1 with TRBJ2-7, with 10 bases aligning to TRBD1. The sequenced sample consisted of blood. The sequence was collected from a woman aged 25 to 39 with Graves' hyperthyroidism. CDR3 amino acids: CASSPPGQGWYEQYF. The CDR3 DNA sequence: TGTGCCAGCAGCCCACCGGGACAGGGGTGGTACGAGCAGTACTTC.